This paragraph covers one T cell receptor (beta chain) sequence. The sample originates from a study of blood T cell repertoires in COVID-19. The protocol was immunoSEQ multiplex PCR, while the TCRdb copy is restricted to in-frame clones and leaves out a portion. The sample has 76,000 or so clones; 85% to 90% are singletons. Trimming removed 5 bases from V and 5 bases from J; junction bases left unmatched: 5. CDR1 is LGHDT, CDR2 YNNKEL, per germline (reference sequence). The CDR3 runs to 13 residues. The V and J genes are TRBV3-1 (or the pseudogene TRBV3-2) and TRBJ1-1, with 7 bases identical to TRBD1. The sample was peripheral blood. The receptor's source is a man of 80 years or more in a cohort sampled during active COVID-19. CDR3 residues: CASSEAGGTEAFF. The CDR3 nucleotides read TGTGCCAGCAGCGAAGCAGGGGGGACTGAAGCTTTCTTT.